This TCR beta chain stems from a study of blood T cell repertoires in COVID-19. Unmatched junction bases numbered 11, after V lost 5 bases and J lost 5 bases. The CDR3 length is 15 residues. From germline, CDR1 is SGHTA and CDR2 FQGNSA. In the original workflow: Amplification from reference gene primers served as the basis for estimated nucleated cell counts. Repertoires were generated with immunoSEQ multiplex PCR, while TCRdb's copy carries only in-frame clones and drops some. That table gives V, J and clone size, and the DNA gave D and trimming. The sample yields 400,000 to 450,000 clones, roughly 87% seen once.

Specimen: PBMCs or T cells enriched from blood (not recorded which). V is TRBV7-2 and J is TRBJ2-7, with 8 nucleotides matching TRBD1. The TCR was taken from a young man who had recovered from COVID-19. The CDR3 reads CASSPQGAGIDEQYF. The CDR3 DNA sequence: TGTGCCAGCAGCCCTCAGGGGGCAGGGATCGACGAGCAGTACTTC.